A selection of T cell receptor beta chains follows, all from one sample in a study of blood T cell repertoires in COVID-19. TCRdb's table, derived via immunoSEQ multiplex PCR, lists solely in-frame clones and lacks some. The table lists 31,000 or so clones, 85% to 90% of them singletons. Sequencing input: peripheral blood. All receptors come from a man between 60 and 70 years old with active COVID-19. The conserved cysteine and the conserved F or W are not part of the CDR3 here. Some rows mark clone size as missing; the rest say once, few, many or name a class of expanded clone.

J: TRBJ1-3; V: TRBV19; size: .; CDR3: ASSGKDSFSGNTIY
J: TRBJ1-5; V: TRBV2; size: .; CDR3: ASSDFGGANQPQH
J: TRBJ1-2; V: TRBV7-8; size: .; CDR3: ASSSPGAGYT
J: TRBJ1-1; V: TRBV19; size: .; CDR3: ASYPPSGQGIEAF
J: TRBJ2-1; V: TRBV6-4; size: .; CDR3: ASSDSKGDEQF
J: TRBJ2-1; V: TRBV19; size: .; CDR3: ASSPAAGVYNEQF
J: TRBJ1-1; V: TRBV6-6; size: .; CDR3: ASSYSRTNTEAF
J: TRBJ2-5; V: TRBV7-2; size: .; CDR3: ASSLVRGQY
J: TRBJ1-6; V: TRBV5-8; size: .; CDR3: ASRRTGQSFGYSPLH
J: TRBJ1-2; V: TRBV5-1; size: .; CDR3: ASSPVGGRNYGYT
J: TRBJ2-3; V: TRBV4-2; size: once; CDR3: ASSQDGAPRTDTQY
J: TRBJ1-1; V: TRBV4-3; size: .; CDR3: ASSQTGVGSEAF
J: TRBJ2-1; V: TRBV18; size: .; CDR3: ASSPPGGISYNEQF
J: TRBJ2-3; V: TRBV7-8; size: .; CDR3: ASSQGRDTQY
J: TRBJ2-7; V: TRBV7-2; size: .; CDR3: ASSFLAGGGRSYEQY
J: TRBJ1-5; V: TRBV19; size: few; CDR3: ASSPFAVNQPQH
J: TRBJ1-2; V: TRBV5-6; size: .; CDR3: ASSLVSYGYT
J: TRBJ1-5; V: TRBV5-1; size: .; CDR3: ASSLGTGGHQPQH
J: TRBJ1-1; V: TRBV28; size: few; CDR3: ASSLTQGGEAF
J: TRBJ2-7; V: TRBV21-1; size: .; CDR3: ASSKVAMGTSSYEQY
J: TRBJ1-3; V: TRBV6-1; size: .; CDR3: ASSDGGRGTSGNTIY
J: TRBJ1-6; V: TRBV7-6; size: .; CDR3: ASSLVAGLRNSPLH
J: TRBJ2-7; V: TRBV7-8; size: .; CDR3: ASSLGGGNEQY
J: TRBJ1-1; V: TRBV27; size: .; CDR3: ASSTGGGKQAF
J: TRBJ2-1; V: TRBV5-1; size: .; CDR3: ASSLAGTGNEQF
J: TRBJ1-3; V: TRBV5-4; size: .; CDR3: ASSPGGTGGNTIY
J: TRBJ1-1; V: TRBV5-8; size: .; CDR3: ASRRPGGTEAF
J: TRBJ1-1; V: TRBV11-2; size: once; CDR3: ASSLVGQSMNTEAF
J: TRBJ2-5; V: TRBV7-9; size: .; CDR3: ASSAVGAGGETQY
J: TRBJ1-1; V: TRBV28; size: .; CDR3: ASSLVGRSTEAF
J: TRBJ2-5; V: TRBV11-2; size: .; CDR3: ASSFGASGGRETQY
J: TRBJ1-6; V: TRBV9; size: .; CDR3: ASSVSGAQNSPLH
J: TRBJ2-1; V: TRBV12-3/TRBV12-4; size: .; CDR3: ASSFRGGEQF
J: TRBJ2-3; V: TRBV5-4; size: .; CDR3: ANSGGARGDTQY
J: TRBJ1-6; V: TRBV9; size: once; CDR3: ASSVGRDSYNSPLH
J: TRBJ2-2; V: TRBV5-1; size: .; CDR3: ARGRAGGNTGELF
J: TRBJ2-1; V: TRBV9; size: .; CDR3: ASSVGDNNEQF
J: TRBJ1-6; V: TRBV3-1/TRBV3-2; size: .; CDR3: ASSQGQGGNSPLH
J: TRBJ1-3; V: TRBV9; size: .; CDR3: ASSVALGQGNIGNTIY
J: TRBJ1-3; V: TRBV30; size: .; CDR3: AWRRDRSGNTIY
J: TRBJ2-3; V: TRBV19; size: .; CDR3: ASSIWLPSDTQY
J: TRBJ1-4; V: TRBV11-3; size: .; CDR3: ASSRAGATNEKLF
J: TRBJ2-1; V: TRBV7-9; size: .; CDR3: ASSPRQVIEQF
J: TRBJ1-5; V: TRBV29-1; size: once; CDR3: SARDNFNQPQH